This T cell receptor beta chain was captured by sequencing in a study of blood T cell repertoires in COVID-19. The wider study: COVID-19 samples from acute and convalescent phases originated in the United States, Italy and Spain. T cells, B-cell-depleted T cells, or PBMCs provided the cDNA or gDNA that served as material.

Seattle's cohort entered during active infection and was followed longitudinally. Per the original methods: Estimated nucleated cell counts came from reference gene primer amplification. Assay used: immunoSEQ multiplex PCR; TCRdb lists only in-frame clones, some missing. Clonal size and the V and J genes are those of that table, whereas D and trimming came from the DNA. Here the sample spans a few hundred thousand clones, more than 80% being singletons. There are 15 residues in the CDR3. The V gene lost 6 bases and the J gene lost 5 bases, with 19 bases spanning the gap. The V gene's germline CDR1 is LNHDA and CDR2 SQIVND (reference sequence).

This receptor was identified in a woman aged 50 to 65 with COVID-19, enrolled during active disease. This chain uses TRBV19 with TRBJ1-2; a weak D match, TRBD1 (6 bases). The material sequenced was peripheral blood. The CDR3 reads CASRRLGDRFYGYTF. The CDR3 DNA reads as TGTGCCAGTAGAAGATTAGGAGACAGGTTTTATGGCTACACCTTC.